This is a list of T cell receptor beta chains from one sample in a study of identical twins. TCRdb recomputed calls from the 5' RACE reads with MiXCR, one row per CDR3 protein. Here the sample spans hundreds of thousands of distinct CDR3 sequences, 18% being singletons. This sample also appeared in a second study, on T cells expressing NK-cell markers.

The specimen sequenced was PBMCs. These receptor sequences come from a woman aged 18-30 years in good health. Each CDR3 is given with its conserved first and last residue. D genes are given only for firm matches. Expanded clones get a size class; other rows say once, few or many, or leave the size out.

D gene: .
clone size: .
V gene: TRBV9
J gene: TRBJ2-5
CDR3 DNA: TGTGCCAATGAGGGGGGAGAGGAGACCCAGTACTTC
CDR3 protein: CANEGGEETQYF

D gene: TRBD2
clone size: .
V gene: TRBV29-1
J gene: TRBJ2-1
CDR3 DNA: TGCAGCGTTGTGGGACTAGCGCGCTACAATGAGCAGTTCTTC
CDR3 protein: CSVVGLARYNEQFF

D gene: .
clone size: many
V gene: TRBV7-9
J gene: TRBJ2-5
CDR3 DNA: TGTGCCAGCAGCCTCCAAGCAGGGGTTACCGATCCGCAGTACTTC
CDR3 protein: CASSLQAGVTDPQYF

D gene: TRBD1
clone size: .
V gene: TRBV5-6
J gene: TRBJ2-7
CDR3 DNA: TGTGCCAGCAGCCACACCGGACAGGGGGTCTACGAGCAGTACTTC
CDR3 protein: CASSHTGQGVYEQYF

D gene: .
clone size: .
V gene: TRBV29-1
J gene: TRBJ2-7
CDR3 DNA: TGCAGCGTTGTTGTGGAAACCTACGAGCAGTACTTC
CDR3 protein: CSVVVETYEQYF

D gene: .
clone size: few
V gene: TRBV6-1
J gene: TRBJ2-7
CDR3 DNA: TGTGCCAGCAGGCTTATACTGGGAGCCTACGAGCAGTACTTC
CDR3 protein: CASRLILGAYEQYF

D gene: .
clone size: few
V gene: TRBV9
J gene: TRBJ1-1
CDR3 DNA: TGTGCCAGCAGCATCCGAGGGGGAGTGGCTTTCTTT
CDR3 protein: CASSIRGGVAFF

D gene: TRBD1
clone size: .
V gene: TRBV14
J gene: TRBJ2-1
CDR3 DNA: TGTGCCAGCAGCTGGGACAGGGGGAAGGATGAGCAGTTCTTC
CDR3 protein: CASSWDRGKDEQFF

D gene: TRBD2
clone size: few
V gene: TRBV5-1
J gene: TRBJ2-7
CDR3 DNA: TGCGCCAGCAGCTTGGGAGTAACTTGGGAGGGTGACGAGCAGTACTTC
CDR3 protein: CASSLGVTWEGDEQYF

D gene: TRBD1
clone size: .
V gene: TRBV6-1
J gene: TRBJ2-1
CDR3 DNA: TGTGCCAGCAGTCCGGACAGGGTTGGTGAGCAGTTCTTC
CDR3 protein: CASSPDRVGEQFF

D gene: .
clone size: .
V gene: TRBV7-2
J gene: TRBJ2-5
CDR3 DNA: TGTGCCAGCAGCCGATACTACATTAGCCGGGGAGAAGAGACCCAGTACTTC
CDR3 protein: CASSRYYISRGEETQYF

D gene: TRBD2
clone size: .
V gene: TRBV5-1
J gene: TRBJ2-1
CDR3 DNA: TGCGCCAGCAGCGACGGGACTAGCGGAAACAATGAGCAGTTCTTC
CDR3 protein: CASSDGTSGNNEQFF

D gene: .
clone size: few
V gene: TRBV20-1
J gene: TRBJ2-5
CDR3 DNA: TGCAGTGCTGGACCCTGGGAGACCCAGTACTTC
CDR3 protein: CSAGPWETQYF

D gene: .
clone size: .
V gene: TRBV19
J gene: TRBJ1-1
CDR3 DNA: TGTGCCACGAGCTACGGGTCTGAAGCTTTCTTT
CDR3 protein: CATSYGSEAFF

D gene: .
clone size: few
V gene: TRBV12-3/TRBV12-4
J gene: TRBJ2-1
CDR3 DNA: TGTGCCAGCAGTTTAAATTCCCCCACCTCCTACAATGAGCAGTTCTTC
CDR3 protein: CASSLNSPTSYNEQFF

D gene: .
clone size: .
V gene: TRBV28
J gene: TRBJ2-5
CDR3 DNA: TGTGCCAGCAGTTTTCGGGACGAAGAGACCCAGTACTTC
CDR3 protein: CASSFRDEETQYF

D gene: .
clone size: .
V gene: TRBV12-3/TRBV12-4
J gene: TRBJ1-4
CDR3 DNA: TGTGCCATTAGAGTCGGGTCTAATGAAAAACTGTTTTTT
CDR3 protein: CAIRVGSNEKLFF

D gene: .
clone size: few
V gene: TRBV6-2/TRBV6-3
J gene: TRBJ2-1
CDR3 DNA: TGTGCCAGCAGTTACTCTGACAGGACCTCCGGTGAGCAGTTCTTC
CDR3 protein: CASSYSDRTSGEQFF

D gene: TRBD1
clone size: few
V gene: TRBV9
J gene: TRBJ2-7
CDR3 DNA: TGTGCCAGCAGCGTAGATCCGGACAGGGGTTTCGACGAGCAGTACTTC
CDR3 protein: CASSVDPDRGFDEQYF

D gene: .
clone size: .
V gene: TRBV5-1
J gene: TRBJ2-2
CDR3 DNA: TGCGCCAGCAGCTTGGTGGCTCCCGCGAACACCGGGGAGCTGTTTTTT
CDR3 protein: CASSLVAPANTGELFF

D gene: TRBD2
clone size: .
V gene: TRBV12-3/TRBV12-4
J gene: TRBJ2-5
CDR3 DNA: TGTGCCAGCAGTTGGACTAGCGGGAGGGCCTTTGAGACCCAGTACTTC
CDR3 protein: CASSWTSGRAFETQYF

D gene: .
clone size: many
V gene: TRBV12-3/TRBV12-4
J gene: TRBJ2-2
CDR3 DNA: TGTGCCAGCAAACCCCGGGAGCGCACCGGGGAGCTGTTTTTT
CDR3 protein: CASKPRERTGELFF

D gene: TRBD2
clone size: few
V gene: TRBV20-1
J gene: TRBJ2-5
CDR3 DNA: TGCAGCGCCGGCGGGGCGGGGGGCTCCCAAGAGACCCAGTACTTC
CDR3 protein: CSAGGAGGSQETQYF

D gene: TRBD2
clone size: few
V gene: TRBV10-3
J gene: TRBJ2-7
CDR3 DNA: TGTGCCACGAGAAGGACTAGCGGCTACGAGCAGTACTTC
CDR3 protein: CATRRTSGYEQYF

D gene: TRBD1
clone size: .
V gene: TRBV29-1
J gene: TRBJ2-2
CDR3 DNA: TGCAGCGTTGTTGAGGGGGCGCTAGGCGGGGAGCTGTTTTTT
CDR3 protein: CSVVEGALGGELFF

D gene: TRBD1
clone size: .
V gene: TRBV12-3/TRBV12-4
J gene: TRBJ2-7
CDR3 DNA: TGTGCCAGCAGTTTAGAAACAGGGGGTACTTGGGAGCAGTACTTC
CDR3 protein: CASSLETGGTWEQYF

D gene: .
clone size: few
V gene: TRBV27
J gene: TRBJ2-1
CDR3 DNA: TGTGCCAGCAGTTTATCGTTAGCGGTCTCCTACAATGAGCAGTTCTTC
CDR3 protein: CASSLSLAVSYNEQFF

D gene: TRBD1
clone size: many
V gene: TRBV6-1
J gene: TRBJ2-7
CDR3 DNA: TGTGCCAGCTCTCCACACGACAGGGGACACGAGCAGTACTTC
CDR3 protein: CASSPHDRGHEQYF

D gene: .
clone size: .
V gene: TRBV12-3/TRBV12-4
J gene: TRBJ1-5
CDR3 DNA: TGTGCCAGCAGTTCCAGGGGTTCGGGCCAGCCCCAGCATTTT
CDR3 protein: CASSSRGSGQPQHF

D gene: .
clone size: .
V gene: TRBV4-3
J gene: TRBJ2-1
CDR3 DNA: TGCGCCAGCAGCCAAGAAAGTACGGAGACCGTACACAATGAGCAGTTCTTC
CDR3 protein: CASSQESTETVHNEQFF

D gene: .
clone size: .
V gene: TRBV20-1
J gene: TRBJ2-3
CDR3 DNA: TGCAGCGGTGGGGGAAATGGGGCAGATACGCAGTATTTT
CDR3 protein: CSGGGNGADTQYF

D gene: .
clone size: .
V gene: TRBV10-3
J gene: TRBJ2-2
CDR3 DNA: TGTGCCATCAGTGCCCGCCGAGGGGACCTCACCGGGGAGCTGTTTTTT
CDR3 protein: CAISARRGDLTGELFF